This T cell receptor (beta chain) was identified during a study of technical replicates of blood from four donors. Generated by immunoSEQ multiplex PCR, the TCRdb table keeps only in-frame clones and is missing some. The table records under 95,000 clones, approximately 90% of them present only once. Trimming took 5 bases from V and 3 from J, leaving 14 bases between them. Germline values: CDR1 SGHTA, CDR2 FQGTGA. The CDR3 is 15 amino acids. The receptor comes from a human donor in good health. Material for sequencing was T cells isolated from PBMCs. The chain joins TRBV7-3 to TRBJ2-1; D may be TRBD1 (6 bases). The CDR3 DNA is TGTGCCAGCAGCCCCTCGGACAGATTCTACAATGAGCAGTTCTTC. Translation gives CASSPSDRFYNEQFF. The full variable domain, its missing parts supplied by reference TRBV7-3 and TRBJ2-1, is GAGVSQTPSNKVTEKGKYVELRCDPISGHTALYWYRQSLGQGPEFLIYFQGTGAADDSGLPNDRFFAVRPEGSVSTLKIQRTERGDSAVYLCASSPSDRFYNEQFFGPGTRLTVL.